The sequence of this TCR beta chain was determined in a study of cytomegalovirus exposure and HLA in healthy donors. Study context: HLA-typed donors were the source of 83 million or so unique TCRs, which an early data release held.

Donors had nominal health at sampling but likely had unrecorded immune exposures. This clone was seen only once. With 60 Vbeta and 13 Jbeta primers, the PCR was carried out. Generated by immunoSEQ multiplex PCR, the TCRdb table keeps only in-frame clones and is missing some. Here the sample spans about 98,000 clones, approximately 79% being singletons. The sample taken for sequencing was PBMCs. The receptor's source is a male donor in good health and CMV-seronegative.

CDR3 DNA: TGTGCCAGCAGCTTGAAGGGCGGGATGCGGGAGACCCAGTACTTC. It specifies CASSLKGGMRETQYF. V gene TRBV5-4 combines with J gene TRBJ2-5; the D gene is possibly TRBD2 (6 bases). The CDR3 length is 15 residues. Germline CDR1 reads SGHNT; CDR2 reads YYREEE (reference sequence). Trimming removed 1 base at V and 5 bases at J, with 15 bases between.